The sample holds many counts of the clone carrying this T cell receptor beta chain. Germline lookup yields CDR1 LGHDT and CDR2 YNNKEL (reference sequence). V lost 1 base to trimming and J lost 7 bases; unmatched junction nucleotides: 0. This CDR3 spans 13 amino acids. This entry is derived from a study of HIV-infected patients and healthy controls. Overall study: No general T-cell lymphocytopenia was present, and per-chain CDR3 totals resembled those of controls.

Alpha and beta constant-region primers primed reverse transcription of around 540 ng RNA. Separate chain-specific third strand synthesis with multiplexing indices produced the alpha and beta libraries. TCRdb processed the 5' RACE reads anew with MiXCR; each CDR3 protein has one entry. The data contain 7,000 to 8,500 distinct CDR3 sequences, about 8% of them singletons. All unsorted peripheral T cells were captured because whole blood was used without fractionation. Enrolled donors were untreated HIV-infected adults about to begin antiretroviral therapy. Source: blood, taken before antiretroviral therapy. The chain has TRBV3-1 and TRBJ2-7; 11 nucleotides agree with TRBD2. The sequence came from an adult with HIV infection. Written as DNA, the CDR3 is TGTGCCAGCAGCCAAGGACTAGCGGGAGAGCAGTACTTC. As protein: CASSQGLAGEQYF.